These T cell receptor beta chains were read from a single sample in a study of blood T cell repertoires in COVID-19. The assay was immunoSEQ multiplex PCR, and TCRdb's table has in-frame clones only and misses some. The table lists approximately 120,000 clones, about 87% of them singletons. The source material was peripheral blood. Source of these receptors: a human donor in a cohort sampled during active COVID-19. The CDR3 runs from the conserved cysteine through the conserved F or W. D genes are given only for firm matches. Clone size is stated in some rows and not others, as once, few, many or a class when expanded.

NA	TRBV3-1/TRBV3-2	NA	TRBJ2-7	TGTGCCAGCAGCCAAACTAGCTTCTCCTACGAGCAGTACTTC	CASSQTSFSYEQYF
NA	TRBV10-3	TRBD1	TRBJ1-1	TGTGCCATCAGGAGGGTTGACAGGGGTTTCACTGAAGCTTTCTTT	CAIRRVDRGFTEAFF
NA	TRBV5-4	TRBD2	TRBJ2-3	TGTGCCAGCAGCTTGGGACTAGCGGGAGCAGATACGCAGTATTTT	CASSLGLAGADTQYF
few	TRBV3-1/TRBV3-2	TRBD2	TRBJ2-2	TGTGCCAGCAGCCAAAGCAGCGGGATTAACACCGGGGAGCTGTTTTTT	CASSQSSGINTGELFF
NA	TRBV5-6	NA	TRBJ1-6	TGTGCCAGCAGCTTGGAGGAGGGATACTCCTATAATTCACCCCTCCACTTT	CASSLEEGYSYNSPLHF
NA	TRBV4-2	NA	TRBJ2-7	TGTGCCAGCAGCCAAGCGGAGGGAGCCGGCTACGAGCAGTACTTC	CASSQAEGAGYEQYF
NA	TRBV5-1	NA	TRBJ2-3	TGCGCCAGCAGCCTTAGGGAAGGCGGGCTTAGCACAGATACGCAGTATTTT	CASSLREGGLSTDTQYF
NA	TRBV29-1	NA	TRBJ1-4	TGCAGCGTTGTGGGGGCCGGACGGGAAAAACTGTTTTTT	CSVVGAGREKLFF
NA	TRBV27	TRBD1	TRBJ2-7	TGTGCCAGCAGTTCCGGACAGGGGATGTCCTACGAGCAGTACTTC	CASSSGQGMSYEQYF
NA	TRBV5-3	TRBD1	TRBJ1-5	TGTGCCAGAAGCTTGACAGGGGTGTGGGGCCTTTATAGCAATCAGCCCCAGCATTTT	CARSLTGVWGLYSNQPQHF
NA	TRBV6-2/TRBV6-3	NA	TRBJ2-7	TGTGCCAGCAGTTATCCAGGGCTCTACGAGCAGTACTTC	CASSYPGLYEQYF
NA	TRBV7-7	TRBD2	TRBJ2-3	TGTGCCAGTTCGGGAGGGCCAGCAGATACGCAGTATTTT	CASSGGPADTQYF
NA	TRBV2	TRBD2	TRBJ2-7	TGTGCCAGCAGTGAATTGGCTAGCGGGGTCCACGAGCAGTACTTC	CASSELASGVHEQYF
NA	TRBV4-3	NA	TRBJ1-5	TGCGCCAGCAGCCAAGACATCAATCAGCCCCAGCATTTT	CASSQDINQPQHF
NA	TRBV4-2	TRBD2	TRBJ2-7	TGTGCCAGCAGCCAAGTCCCCGCGGGAGGGGGCCTCGAGCAGTACTTC	CASSQVPAGGGLEQYF
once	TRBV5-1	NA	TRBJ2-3	TGCGCCAGCAGCAGCACTAGCACAGATACGCAGTATTTT	CASSSTSTDTQYF
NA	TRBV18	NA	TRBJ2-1	TGTGCCAGCTCAATACTAGGCAATGAGCAGTTCTTC	CASSILGNEQFF
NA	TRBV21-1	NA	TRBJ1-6	TGTGCCAGCAGCAGTGGGCAGCTTAATTCACCCCTCCACTTT	CASSSGQLNSPLHF
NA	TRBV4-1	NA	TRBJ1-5	TGCGCCAGCAGCCAAGATCAGGCAAGGAATCAGCCCCAGCATTTT	CASSQDQARNQPQHF
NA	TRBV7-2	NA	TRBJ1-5	TGTGCCAGCAGCACCGGGACGGGAGACAATAAGCCCCAGCATTTT	CASSTGTGDNKPQHF
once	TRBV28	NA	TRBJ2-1	TGTGCCAGCTCCCAGAGGTCTGCACTCAATGAGCAGTTCTTC	CASSQRSALNEQFF
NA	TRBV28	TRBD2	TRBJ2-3	TGTGCCGGCCGGGCGGGAGGAGTGGCAGATACGCAGTATTTT	CAGRAGGVADTQYF
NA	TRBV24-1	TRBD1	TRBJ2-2	TGTGCCACCAGTGATCCTAGAGGGGGCCTTGGCACCGGGGAGCTGTTTTTT	CATSDPRGGLGTGELFF
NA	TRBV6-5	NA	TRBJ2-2	TGTGCCAGCACTAAAGGGGGATACACCGGGGAGCTGTTTTTT	CASTKGGYTGELFF
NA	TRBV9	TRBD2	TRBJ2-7	TGTGCCAGCAGCGGGTCCGGCGGGGGATACGAGCAGTACTTC	CASSGSGGGYEQYF
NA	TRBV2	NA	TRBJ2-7	TGTGCCAGCAGTGAAGTCGCGGAGTACTTC	CASSEVAEYF
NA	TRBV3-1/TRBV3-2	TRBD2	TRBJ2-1	TGTGCCAGCACCCAAAGCGGGAACTTTCACGGTGAGCAGTTCTTC	CASTQSGNFHGEQFF
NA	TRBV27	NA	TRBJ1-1	TGTGCCAGCAGTTTTTGGGGGGGAGAAGCTTTCTTT	CASSFWGGEAFF
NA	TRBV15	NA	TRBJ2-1	TGTGCCACCAGCCGGAGCGTGGGTTACAATGAGCAGTTCTTC	CATSRSVGYNEQFF
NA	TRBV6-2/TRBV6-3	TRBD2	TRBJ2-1	TGTGCCAGCAGTTACCCTCAGGGACTAGCGGTCTTAAACAATGAGCAGTTCTTC	CASSYPQGLAVLNNEQFF
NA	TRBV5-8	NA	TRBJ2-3	TGTGCCAGCAGCTTGGGTTTACGGGGCACAGATACGCAGTATTTT	CASSLGLRGTDTQYF
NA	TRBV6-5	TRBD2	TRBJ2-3	TGTGCCAGCAGTCCTCTAGCGGGAGGTACAGATACGCAGTATTTT	CASSPLAGGTDTQYF
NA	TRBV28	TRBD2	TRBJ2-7	TGTGCCAGCAGTTTCAGCGGGAGTCTCCACGAGCAGTACTTC	CASSFSGSLHEQYF
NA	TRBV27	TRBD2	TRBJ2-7	TGTGCCAGCAGTTTATCCCCCCTAGCGGGGGGCCTCGGCTCCTACGAGCAGTACTTC	CASSLSPLAGGLGSYEQYF
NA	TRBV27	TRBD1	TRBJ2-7	TGTGCCAGCAGTTTATTACGACAGGGTCAGGAGCAGTACTTC	CASSLLRQGQEQYF
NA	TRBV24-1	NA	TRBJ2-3	TGTGCCACGGCAGGGCCTCGGTGGACAGATACGCAGTATTTT	CATAGPRWTDTQYF
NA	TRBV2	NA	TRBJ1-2	TGTGCCAGCAGTCTGACATCTGCGGGGATCTATGGCTACACCTTC	CASSLTSAGIYGYTF
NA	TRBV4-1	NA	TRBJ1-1	TGCGCCAGCAGCCCAATATCAAACGGGGTTTCAGAAGCTTTCTTT	CASSPISNGVSEAFF
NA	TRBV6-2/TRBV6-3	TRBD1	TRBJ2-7	TGTGCCAGCAGCTGGGGACAGGCCTACGAGCAGTACTTC	CASSWGQAYEQYF
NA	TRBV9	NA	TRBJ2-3	TGTGCCAGCAGCGTATCCAGGAGCACAGATACGCAGTATTTT	CASSVSRSTDTQYF
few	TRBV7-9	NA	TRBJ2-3	TGTGCCAGCAGCTGGCTTCCAGATACGCAGTATTTT	CASSWLPDTQYF
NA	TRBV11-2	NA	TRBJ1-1	TGTGCCAGCAGCTTAGTCTCAGGAAGCACTGAAGCTTTCTTT	CASSLVSGSTEAFF
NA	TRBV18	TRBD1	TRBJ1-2	TGTGCCAGCTTAAACCCCGGGACAGGGGATGGCTACACCTTC	CASLNPGTGDGYTF
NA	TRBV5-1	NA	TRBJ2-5	TGCGCCAGCAGCTTGGAGACAGGTGGTCGGGAGACCCAGTACTTC	CASSLETGGRETQYF
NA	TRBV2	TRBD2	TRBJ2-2	TGTGCCAGCAACCCGGGACTAGCGGGTCGCCGGGTGCCAGGGGAGCTGTTTTTT	CASNPGLAGRRVPGELFF